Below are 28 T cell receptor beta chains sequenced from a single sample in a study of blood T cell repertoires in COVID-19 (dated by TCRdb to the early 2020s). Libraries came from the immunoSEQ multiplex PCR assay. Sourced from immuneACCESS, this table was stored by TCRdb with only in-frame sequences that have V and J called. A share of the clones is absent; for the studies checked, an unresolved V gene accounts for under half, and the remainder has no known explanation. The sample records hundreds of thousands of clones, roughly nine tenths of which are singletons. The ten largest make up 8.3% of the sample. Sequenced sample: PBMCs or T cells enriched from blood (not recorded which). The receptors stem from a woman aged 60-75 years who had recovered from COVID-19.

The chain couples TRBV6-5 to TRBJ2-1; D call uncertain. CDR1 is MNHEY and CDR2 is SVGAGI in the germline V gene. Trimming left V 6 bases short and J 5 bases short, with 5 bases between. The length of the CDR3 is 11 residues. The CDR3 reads CASRRHNEQFF. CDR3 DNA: TGTGCCAGCAGGAGGCACAATGAGCAGTTCTTC.

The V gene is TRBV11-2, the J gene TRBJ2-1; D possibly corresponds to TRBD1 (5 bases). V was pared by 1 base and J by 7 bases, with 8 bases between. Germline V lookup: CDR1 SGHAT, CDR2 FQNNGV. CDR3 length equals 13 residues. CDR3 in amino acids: CASSLGGENEQFF. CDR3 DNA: TGTGCCAGCAGCTTAGGGGGCGAAAATGAGCAGTTCTTC.

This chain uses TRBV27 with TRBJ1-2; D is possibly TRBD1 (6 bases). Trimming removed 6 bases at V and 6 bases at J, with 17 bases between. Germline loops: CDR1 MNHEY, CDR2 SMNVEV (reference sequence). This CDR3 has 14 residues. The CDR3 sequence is CASRGAGRGDGYTF. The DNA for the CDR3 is TGTGCCAGCAGGGGGGCGGGCAGGGGCGATGGCTACACCTTC.

The CDR3 nucleotides are TGCGCCAGCAGCTTTGCCGTGAGCTCCTACAATGAGCAGTTCTTC. This gives the protein CASSFAVSSYNEQFF. The rearrangement uses TRBV5-1 and TRBJ2-1; no clear D. The germline V gene has CDR1 SGHRS and CDR2 YFSETQ. The V end lost 2 bases, the J end lost 0 bases, and 9 bases lay between the germline ends. The CDR3 has 15 residues.

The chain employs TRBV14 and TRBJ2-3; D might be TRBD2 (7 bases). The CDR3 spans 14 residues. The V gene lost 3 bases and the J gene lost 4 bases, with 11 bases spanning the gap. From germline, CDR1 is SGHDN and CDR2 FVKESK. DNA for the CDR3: TGTGCCAGCAGCCAGGTCGGGGGGCCAGATACGCAGTATTTT. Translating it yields CASSQVGGPDTQYF.

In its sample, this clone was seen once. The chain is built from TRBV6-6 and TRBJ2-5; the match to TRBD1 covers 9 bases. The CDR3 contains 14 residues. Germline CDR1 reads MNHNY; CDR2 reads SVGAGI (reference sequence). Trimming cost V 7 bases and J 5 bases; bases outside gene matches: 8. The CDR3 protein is CASKTGGRRETQYF. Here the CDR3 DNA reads TGTGCCAGCAAGACAGGGGGTCGAAGGGAGACCCAGTACTTC.

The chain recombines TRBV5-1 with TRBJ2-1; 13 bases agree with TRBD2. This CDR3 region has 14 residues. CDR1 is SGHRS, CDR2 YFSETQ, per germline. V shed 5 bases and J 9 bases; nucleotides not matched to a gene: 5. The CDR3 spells CASRSTSGGIEQFF. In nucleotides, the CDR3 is TGCGCCAGCAGGTCGACTAGCGGGGGGATTGAGCAGTTCTTC.

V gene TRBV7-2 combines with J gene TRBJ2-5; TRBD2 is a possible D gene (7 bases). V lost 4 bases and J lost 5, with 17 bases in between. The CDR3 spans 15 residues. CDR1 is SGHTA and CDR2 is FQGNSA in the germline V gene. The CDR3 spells CASSWGGQGEETQYF. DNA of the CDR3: TGTGCCAGCAGCTGGGGGGGCCAGGGCGAGGAGACCCAGTACTTC.

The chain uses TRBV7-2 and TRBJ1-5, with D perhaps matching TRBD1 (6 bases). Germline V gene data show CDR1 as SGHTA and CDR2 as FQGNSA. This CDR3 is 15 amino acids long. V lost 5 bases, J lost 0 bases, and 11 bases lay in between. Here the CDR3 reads CASSLTGNSNQPQHF. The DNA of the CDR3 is TGTGCCAGCAGCCTTACAGGGAATAGCAATCAGCCCCAGCATTTT.

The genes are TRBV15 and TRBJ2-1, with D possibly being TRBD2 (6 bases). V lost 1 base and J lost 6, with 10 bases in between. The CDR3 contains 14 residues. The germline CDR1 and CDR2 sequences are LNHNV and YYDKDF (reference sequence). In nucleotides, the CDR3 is TGTGCCACCAGCAGAGCGGGGGTGCGCAATGAGCAGTTCTTC. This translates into CATSRAGVRNEQFF.

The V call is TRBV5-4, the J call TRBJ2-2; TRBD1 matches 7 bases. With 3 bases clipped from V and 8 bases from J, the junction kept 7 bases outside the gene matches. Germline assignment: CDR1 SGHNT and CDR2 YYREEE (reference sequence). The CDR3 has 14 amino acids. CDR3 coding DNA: TGTGCCAGCAGCTCCCGACAGGGATCAGGGGAGCTGTTTTTT. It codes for CASSSRQGSGELFF. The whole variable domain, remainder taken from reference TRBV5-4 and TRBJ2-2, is ETGVTQSPTHLIKTRGQQVTLRCSSQSGHNTVSWYQQALGQGPQFIFQYYREEENGRGNFPPRFSGLQFPNYSSELNVNALELDDSALYLCASSSRQGSGELFFGEGSRLTVL.

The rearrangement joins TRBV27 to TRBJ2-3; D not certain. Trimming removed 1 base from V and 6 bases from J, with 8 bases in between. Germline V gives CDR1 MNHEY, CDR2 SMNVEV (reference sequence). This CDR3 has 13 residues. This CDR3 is CASSLYSRDTQYF. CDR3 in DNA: TGTGCCAGCAGTTTATATAGTCGGGATACGCAGTATTTT.

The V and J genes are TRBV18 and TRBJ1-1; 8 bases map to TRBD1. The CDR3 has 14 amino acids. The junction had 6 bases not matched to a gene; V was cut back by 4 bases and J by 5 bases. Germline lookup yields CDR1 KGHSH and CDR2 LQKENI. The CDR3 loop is CASSLQGVRTEAFF. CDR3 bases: TGTGCCAGCTCACTACAGGGGGTAAGAACTGAAGCTTTCTTT.

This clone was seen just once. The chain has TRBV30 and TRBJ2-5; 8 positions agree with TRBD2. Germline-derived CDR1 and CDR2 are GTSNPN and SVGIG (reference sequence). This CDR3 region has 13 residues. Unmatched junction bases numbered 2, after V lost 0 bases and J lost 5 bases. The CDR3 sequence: CAWSVRGGETQYF. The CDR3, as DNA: TGTGCCTGGAGTGTACGGGGGGGGGAGACCCAGTACTTC.

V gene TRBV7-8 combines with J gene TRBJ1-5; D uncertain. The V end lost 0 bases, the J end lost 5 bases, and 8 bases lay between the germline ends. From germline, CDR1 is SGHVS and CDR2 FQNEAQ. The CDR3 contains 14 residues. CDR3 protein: CASSLAGRDQPQHF. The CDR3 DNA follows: TGTGCCAGCAGCTTAGCTGGGAGGGATCAGCCCCAGCATTTT.

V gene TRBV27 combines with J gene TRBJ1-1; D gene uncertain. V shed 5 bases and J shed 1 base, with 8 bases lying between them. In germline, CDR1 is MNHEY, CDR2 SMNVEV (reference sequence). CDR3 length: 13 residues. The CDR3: CASSQTPNTEAFF. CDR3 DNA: TGTGCCAGCAGTCAGACACCGAACACTGAAGCTTTCTTT.

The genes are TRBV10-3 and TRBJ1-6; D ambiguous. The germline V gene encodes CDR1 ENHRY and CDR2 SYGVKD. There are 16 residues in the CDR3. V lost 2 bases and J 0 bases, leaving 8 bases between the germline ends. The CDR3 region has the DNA TGTGCCATCAGTGAGCTCAAGAGCTCCTATAATTCACCCCTCCACTTT. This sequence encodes CAISELKSSYNSPLHF.

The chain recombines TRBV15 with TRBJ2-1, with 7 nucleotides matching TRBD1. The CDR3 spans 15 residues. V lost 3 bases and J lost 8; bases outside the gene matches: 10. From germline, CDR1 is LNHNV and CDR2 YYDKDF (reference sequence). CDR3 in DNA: TGTGCCACCAGCAGCCGGGACAGCCCTTTGGATGAGCAGTTCTTC. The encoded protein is CATSSRDSPLDEQFF.

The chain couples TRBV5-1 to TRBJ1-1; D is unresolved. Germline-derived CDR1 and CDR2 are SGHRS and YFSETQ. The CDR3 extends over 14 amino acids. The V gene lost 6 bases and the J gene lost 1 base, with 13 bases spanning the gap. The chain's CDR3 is CASINEGGNTEAFF. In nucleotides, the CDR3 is TGCGCCAGCATAAATGAGGGTGGGAACACTGAAGCTTTCTTT.

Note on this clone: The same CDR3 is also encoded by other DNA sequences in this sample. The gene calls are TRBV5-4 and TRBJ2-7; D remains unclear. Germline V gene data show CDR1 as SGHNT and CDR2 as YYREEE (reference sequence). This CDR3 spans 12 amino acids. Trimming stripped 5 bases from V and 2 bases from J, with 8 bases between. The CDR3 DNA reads TGTGCCAGCAGTAGAGACACCTACGAGCAGTACTTC. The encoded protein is CASSRDTYEQYF.

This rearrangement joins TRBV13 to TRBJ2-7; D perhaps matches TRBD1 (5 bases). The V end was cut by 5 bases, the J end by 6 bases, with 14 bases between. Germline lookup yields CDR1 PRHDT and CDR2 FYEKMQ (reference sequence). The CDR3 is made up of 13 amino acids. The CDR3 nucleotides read TGTGCCAGCAGCCAACGACACAGGCTCGAGCAGTACTTC. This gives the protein CASSQRHRLEQYF.

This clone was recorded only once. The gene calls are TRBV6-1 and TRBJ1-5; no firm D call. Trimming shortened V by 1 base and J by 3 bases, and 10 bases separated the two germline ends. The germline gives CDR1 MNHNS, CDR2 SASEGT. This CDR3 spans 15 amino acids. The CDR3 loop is CASSEVVLINQPQHF. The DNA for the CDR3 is TGTGCCAGCAGTGAAGTCGTACTCATCAATCAGCCCCAGCATTTT.

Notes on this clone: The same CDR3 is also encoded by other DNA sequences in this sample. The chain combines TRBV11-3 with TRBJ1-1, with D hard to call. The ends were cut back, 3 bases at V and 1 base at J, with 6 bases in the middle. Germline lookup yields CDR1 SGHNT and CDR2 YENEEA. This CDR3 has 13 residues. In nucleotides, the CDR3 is TGTGCCAGCAGCTTTGGGCAGAACACTGAAGCTTTCTTT. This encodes CASSFGQNTEAFF.

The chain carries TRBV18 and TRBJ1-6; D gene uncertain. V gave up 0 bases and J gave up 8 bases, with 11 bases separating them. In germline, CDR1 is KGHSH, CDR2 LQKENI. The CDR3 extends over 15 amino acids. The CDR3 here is CASSPPSAGYSPLHF. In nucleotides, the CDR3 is TGTGCCAGCTCACCACCCTCGGCAGGTTATTCACCCCTCCACTTT.

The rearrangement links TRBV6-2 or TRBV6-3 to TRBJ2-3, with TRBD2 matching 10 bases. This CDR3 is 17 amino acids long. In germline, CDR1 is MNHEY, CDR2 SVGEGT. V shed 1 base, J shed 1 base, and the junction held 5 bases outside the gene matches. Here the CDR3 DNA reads TGTGCCAGCAGTTACTTGGCCCTAGCGGGGGGCACAGATACGCAGTATTTT. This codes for CASSYLALAGGTDTQYF.

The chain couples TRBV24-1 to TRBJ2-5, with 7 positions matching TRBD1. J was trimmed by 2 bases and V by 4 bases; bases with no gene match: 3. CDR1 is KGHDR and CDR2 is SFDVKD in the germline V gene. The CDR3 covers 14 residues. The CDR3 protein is CATSEGQIQETQYF. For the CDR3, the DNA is TGTGCCACCAGTGAGGGACAGATACAAGAGACCCAGTACTTC.

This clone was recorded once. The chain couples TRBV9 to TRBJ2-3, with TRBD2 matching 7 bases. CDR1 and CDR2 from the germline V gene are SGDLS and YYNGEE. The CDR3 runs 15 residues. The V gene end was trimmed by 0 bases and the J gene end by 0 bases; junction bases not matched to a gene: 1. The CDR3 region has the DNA TGTGCCAGCAGCGTAGTGGGAGGGAGCACAGATACGCAGTATTTT. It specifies CASSVVGGSTDTQYF.

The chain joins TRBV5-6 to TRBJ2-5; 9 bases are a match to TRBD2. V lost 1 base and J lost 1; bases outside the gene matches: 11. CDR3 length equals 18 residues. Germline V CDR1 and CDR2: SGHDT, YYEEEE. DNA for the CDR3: TGTGCCAGCAGCTTGCTCGGGTTAGCGGGGGAAGCCCAAGAGACCCAGTACTTC. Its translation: CASSLLGLAGEAQETQYF.